The 14 T cell receptor beta chains in this list originate from one sample, sequenced in a study of Graves' ophthalmopathy and Graves' hyperthyroidism. Investigators amplified TCR beta CDR3 regions from RNA transcripts. First-round RT-PCR employed HTBI primers, with a second-round multiplex PCR after it. TCRdb called the multiplex PCR reads again in MiXCR, with one record for every CDR3 protein. The sample records hundreds of thousands of distinct CDR3 sequences, roughly 20% being singletons. Material: peripheral blood. The source of these receptors is a woman under 30 with stable Graves' hyperthyroidism. Some clones in this sample may be carry-over from other donors' samples.

Ten or more counts support this clonotype. The rearrangement joins TRBV7-8 to TRBJ1-2, with 7 positions matching TRBD1. Looked up from germline, CDR1 is SGHVS and CDR2 is FQNEAQ. CDR3 length: 15 residues. J lost 7 bases, V lost 5 bases, and 13 bases had no gene match. CDR3 amino acids: CASSVGPTGDLGYTF. The CDR3 DNA reads as TGTGCCAGCAGCGTGGGCCCAACAGGGGATCTTGGCTACACCTTC.

The chain links TRBV20-1 to TRBJ2-7; D is possibly TRBD2 (5 bases). The CDR3 has 14 amino acids. In germline, CDR1 is DFQATT, CDR2 SNEGSKA (reference sequence). V shed 4 bases and J shed 2 bases, with 15 bases lying between them. The CDR3 sequence is CSANSGGFPYEQYF. DNA of the CDR3: TGCAGTGCTAACTCCGGAGGCTTCCCCTACGAGCAGTACTTC.

This clonotype has a count of ten or more. The rearrangement links TRBV2 to TRBJ1-6; D might be TRBD1 (6 bases). CDR3 length equals 12 residues. CDR1 and CDR2 (germline): SNHLY, FYNNEI. V lost 8 bases and J 14 bases, leaving 16 bases between the germline ends. Here the CDR3 DNA reads TGTGCCAGCGGGGGGCAGGGAACGTCCCTCCACTTT. Translating gives CASGGQGTSLHF.

This clonotype was seen only once. J is TRBJ1-1 and V is TRBV6-5, with TRBD1 as a possible D gene (5 bases). The germline V gene encodes CDR1 MNHEY and CDR2 SVGAGI. This CDR3 comprises 17 residues. The V gene lost 1 base and the J gene lost 2 bases, with 17 bases spanning the gap. The CDR3: CASSYYDIRDGNTEAFF. The CDR3 nucleotides are TGTGCCAGCAGTTACTACGACATCCGGGACGGAAACACTGAAGCTTTCTTT.

At least ten counts were recorded for this clonotype. The genes are TRBV29-1 and TRBJ1-2, with D hard to call. V was cut by 5 bases and J by 2 bases, with 12 bases left in between. Germline CDR1 reads SQVTM; CDR2 reads ANQGSEA. The CDR3 covers 13 residues. CDR3 bases: TGCAGCGTTATCCAGCCGGTAAACTATGGCTACACCTTC. It codes for CSVIQPVNYGYTF.

In this sample, this clonotype turned up many times. The chain uses TRBV30 and TRBJ1-1; 9 bases align to TRBD1. This CDR3 is built from 13 residues. Germline CDR1 GTSNPN, CDR2 SVGIG (reference sequence). Germline trimming cut 2 bases from V and 5 bases from J; bases unmatched to any gene: 3. DNA for the CDR3: TGTGCCTGGAGTAGGACAGGGGCAACTGAAGCTTTCTTT. This sequence encodes CAWSRTGATEAFF.

In its sample, this clonotype was seen many times. The chain couples TRBV3-1 to TRBJ1-1; D remains unclear. Trimming removed 2 bases from V and 0 bases from J, with 10 bases in between. CDR1 and CDR2 (germline): LGHDT, YNNKEL (reference sequence). This CDR3 has 15 residues. CDR3 sequence: CASSQPYGVNTEAFF. DNA of the CDR3: TGTGCCAGCAGCCAACCTTATGGGGTGAACACTGAAGCTTTCTTT. Drawing the rest from reference TRBV3-1 and TRBJ1-1, the complete variable domain is DTAVSQTPKYLVTQMGNDKSIKCEQNLGHDTMYWYKQDSKKFLKIMFSYNNKELIINETVPNRFSPKSPDKAHLNLHINSLELGDSAVYFCASSQPYGVNTEAFFGQGTRLTVV.

The V call is TRBV6-2 or TRBV6-3, the J call TRBJ1-5; D unclear. Germline V gives CDR1 MNHEY, CDR2 SVGEGT. V was trimmed by 0 bases and J by 2 bases, leaving 14 bases between them. The CDR3 is 17 amino acids. CDR3 DNA: TGTGCCAGCAGTTACTCGCCATTCGGGGATCGCAATCAGCCCCAGCATTTT. Residues: CASSYSPFGDRNQPQHF.

This clonotype came up a few times. The gene calls are TRBV19 and TRBJ1-1; D might be TRBD1 (6 bases). Trimming removed 1 base at V and 2 bases at J, with 14 bases between. Germline CDR1 and CDR2: LNHDA and SQIVND (reference sequence). The CDR3 contains 16 residues. Here the CDR3 DNA reads TGTGCCAGTAGTATAGGAGGACAGAGAGACAACACTGAAGCTTTCTTT. Protein: CASSIGGQRDNTEAFF.

This clonotype has a handful of counts. This chain joins TRBV19 and TRBJ2-1; either TRBD1 or TRBD2 may supply D (6 bases each). The V gene's germline CDR1 is LNHDA and CDR2 SQIVND (reference sequence). Deletions cut 9 bases from V and 0 bases from J, with 24 bases between. CDR3 length equals 18 residues. CDR3 coding DNA: TGTGCCAGCACCCCCCGGCAGGGGCGGGGTAGCTCCTACAATGAGCAGTTCTTC. Protein sequence: CASTPRQGRGSSYNEQFF.

The table lists this clonotype with many counts. This chain uses TRBV10-3 with TRBJ1-1, with D unresolved. The CDR3 is made up of 13 amino acids. V gave up 7 bases and J gave up 0 bases, with 9 bases separating them. Looked up from germline, CDR1 is ENHRY and CDR2 is SYGVKD. The CDR3 coding sequence is TGTGCCATCACCGTAAAGATGAACACTGAAGCTTTCTTT. Translating it yields CAITVKMNTEAFF.

This clonotype was counted only a few times. At one end the junction does not follow the germline gene, possibly because of a read error. The rearrangement links TRBV30 to TRBJ2-5; D gene unclear. Germline-derived CDR1 and CDR2 are GTSNPN and SVGIG (reference sequence). This CDR3 contains 12 residues. CDR3 DNA sequence: TGTGCCTCGGACGTCTACCAAGGGACCCAGTACTTC. Translated: CASDVYQGTQYF.

Ten or more counts support this clonotype. This chain joins TRBV7-8 and TRBJ2-5, with D possibly TRBD2 on 6 matching bases. The CDR3 contains 15 residues. CDR1 SGHVS and CDR2 FQNEAQ come from the germline V gene. The V end was cut by 3 bases, the J end by 2 bases, with 13 bases between. CDR3 in DNA: TGTGCCAGCAGCTTTTCCGGGAGTGGACAAGAGACCCAGTACTTC. As protein: CASSFSGSGQETQYF.

The V gene is TRBV28, the J gene TRBJ1-2; D not resolved. The V end lost 8 bases, the J end lost 5 bases, and 24 bases lay between the germline ends. There are 16 residues in the CDR3. Germline V lookup: CDR1 MDHEN, CDR2 SYDVKM. For the CDR3, the DNA is TGTGCCAGCTACGTTATTTGGGCATGGGTTTTTTATGGCTACACCTTC. Translating it yields CASYVIWAWVFYGYTF.